One and the same sample provided the 31 T cell receptor beta chains below, sequenced in a study of neurological immune-mediated disorders. Using its own MiXCR run on the 5' RACE reads, TCRdb lists one record per CDR3 protein. Of around 50,000 distinct CDR3 sequences listed, 15% to 20% are singletons. Sequencing was performed on PBMCs. These receptors all stem from a man between 60 and 75 years old in good health.

This clonotype was counted at least ten times. The chain combines TRBV5-1 with TRBJ1-2; TRBD1 is a possible D gene (5 bases). The CDR3 is made up of 15 amino acids. V lost 4 bases, J lost 0 bases, and 13 bases lay in between. Germline V gene lookup returns CDR1 SGHRS and CDR2 YFSETQ. CDR3 protein: CASSRDGRANYGYTF. CDR3 bases: TGCGCCAGCAGCCGGGACGGGCGAGCTAACTATGGCTACACCTTC. The complete variable domain, with remaining parts taken from reference TRBV5-1 and TRBJ1-2, reads KAGVTQTPRYLIKTRGQQVTLSCSPISGHRSVSWYQQTPGQGLQFLFEYFSETQRNKGNFPGRFSGRQFSNSRSEMNVSTLELGDSALYLCASSRDGRANYGYTFGSGTRLTVV.

This clonotype has ten or more counts. This chain's CDR3 is CASSSGGMNEKLFF. As DNA, the CDR3 is TGTGCCAGCAGCTCAGGGGGTATGAATGAAAAACTGTTTTTT. The chain recombines TRBV25-1 with TRBJ1-4; TRBD1 aligns across 7 bases. This CDR3 comprises 14 residues. The ends lost 6 bases at V and 5 bases at J; junction bases unmatched: 6. Germline V lookup: CDR1 MGHDK, CDR2 SYGVNS. The full variable domain, with the rest looked up from reference TRBV25-1 and TRBJ1-4, is EADIYQTPRYLVIGTGKKITLECSQTMGHDKMYWYQQDPGMELHLIHYSYGVNSTEKGDLSSESTVSRIRTEHFPLTLESARPSHTSQYLCASSSGGMNEKLFFGSGTQLSVL.

This clonotype was observed at least ten times. The genes are TRBV7-9 and TRBJ2-7, with D uncertain. Between the trimmed V and J ends, which lost 1 base and 5 bases, there was a span of 0 bases. In germline, CDR1 is SEHNR, CDR2 FQNEAQ (reference sequence). CDR3 length: 10 residues. CDR3 loop: CASSLDEQYF. For the CDR3, the DNA is TGTGCCAGCAGCTTAGACGAGCAGTACTTC.

In its sample, this clonotype was seen many times. V usage is TRBV29-1 and J usage is TRBJ2-7, with 7 bases aligning to TRBD2. V dropped 4 bases and J dropped 0; count of bases not matched to a gene: 3. The CDR3 runs 13 residues. Germline CDR1 is SQVTM and CDR2 is ANQGSEA. The CDR3 sequence is CSVGGGSSYEQYF. CDR3 sequence (DNA): TGCAGCGTTGGTGGCGGGAGCTCCTACGAGCAGTACTTC.

The V and J genes are TRBV7-2 and TRBJ2-3, with D possibly being TRBD2 (5 bases). Per the germline V gene, CDR1 is SGHTA and CDR2 is FQGNSA. There are 16 residues in the CDR3. V dropped 7 bases and J dropped 3 bases, with 20 bases sitting between them. CDR3 coding DNA: TGTGCCAGCAAAAACACCCTAGGCGGGCCTACAGATACGCAGTATTTT. Translation gives CASKNTLGGPTDTQYF.

This clonotype was found many times. This rearrangement joins TRBV6-2 or TRBV6-3 to TRBJ2-7; unclear D gene. CDR3 size: 14 residues. Germline-derived CDR1 and CDR2 are MNHEY and SVGEGT. V was cut by 4 bases and J by 0 bases, with 10 bases left in between. The CDR3 spells CASSLRALSYEQYF. The CDR3 DNA reads TGTGCCAGCAGTTTAAGAGCGCTCTCCTACGAGCAGTACTTC.

This clonotype was recorded many times. The chain employs TRBV5-1 and TRBJ1-4; 7 bases are a match to TRBD1. This CDR3 has 14 residues. Unmatched junction bases numbered 8, after V lost 5 bases and J lost 7 bases. Germline CDR1 reads SGHRS; CDR2 reads YFSETQ. The CDR3 nucleotides read TGCGCCAGCAGGCCAACAGGGGTGACTGAAAAACTGTTTTTT. Its translation: CASRPTGVTEKLFF. Together with reference TRBV5-1 and TRBJ1-4, the CDR3 gives the full variable domain: KAGVTQTPRYLIKTRGQQVTLSCSPISGHRSVSWYQQTPGQGLQFLFEYFSETQRNKGNFPGRFSGRQFSNSRSEMNVSTLELGDSALYLCASRPTGVTEKLFFGSGTQLSVL.

This clonotype was detected many times. The V call is TRBV14, the J call TRBJ1-4; TRBD1 matches at 10 bases. Germline CDR1 reads SGHDN; CDR2 reads FVKESK. V trimming: 1 base; J trimming: 11 bases; junction bases outside the gene matches: 7. The CDR3 is 15 amino acids. In DNA form, the CDR3 reads TGTGCCAGCAGCCAAGGTCGACAGGGGGCAGCGAAACTGTTTTTT. It encodes CASSQGRQGAAKLFF.

This rearrangement joins TRBV6-1 to TRBJ2-2; no clear D gene. Trimming cost V 10 bases and J 0 bases, with 12 bases left between them. The CDR3 runs 14 residues. CDR1 is MNHNS and CDR2 is SASEGT in the germline V gene. The CDR3 nucleotides are TGTGCCATCATAGGTCGCCCGAACACCGGGGAGCTGTTTTTT. Protein sequence: CAIIGRPNTGELFF.

This clonotype was seen at least ten times. CDR3 region: CSAILGAGGPYNEQFF. CDR3 DNA sequence: TGCAGTGCGATCCTAGGGGCGGGAGGGCCCTACAATGAGCAGTTCTTC. The chain links TRBV20-1 to TRBJ2-1; TRBD2 agrees at 9 bases. The germline CDR1 and CDR2 sequences are DFQATT and SNEGSKA (reference sequence). V shed 6 bases and J 2 bases; nucleotides not matched to a gene: 11. The CDR3 runs 16 residues.

This clonotype showed up many times. The chain is built from TRBV5-1 and TRBJ2-7; TRBD2 matches 8 bases. The CDR3 length is 15 residues. The V gene's germline CDR1 is SGHRS and CDR2 YFSETQ. V gave up 0 bases and J gave up 1 base; unmatched junction bases: 3. CDR3 nucleotide sequence: TGCGCCAGCAGCTTGGAACCGGGAGGGTCCTACGAGCAGTACTTC. It yields the protein CASSLEPGGSYEQYF.

The sample holds many counts of this clonotype. This chain uses TRBV5-1 with TRBJ1-4, with TRBD1 matching 8 bases. The CDR3 spans 18 residues. V was clipped by 3 bases and J by 0 bases; unmatched bases: 10. Germline V gene sequence: CDR1 SGHRS, CDR2 YFSETQ. The DNA for the CDR3 is TGCGCCAGCAGCTGGATGACAGGGGAATTTGCAACTAATGAAAAACTGTTTTTT. Amino acids: CASSWMTGEFATNEKLFF.

Many counts were recorded for this clonotype. V usage is TRBV4-2 and J usage is TRBJ1-4, with a weak D call TRBD1 (5 bases). Germline CDR1 and CDR2: LGHNA and YNFKEQ. V lost 1 base to trimming and J lost 8 bases, with 17 bases between them. The CDR3 runs 16 residues. The chain's CDR3 is CASSQVISQGGEKLFF. CDR3 in DNA: TGTGCCAGCAGCCAAGTAATTTCGCAGGGTGGGGAAAAACTGTTTTTT.

This clonotype was observed a few times. V gene TRBV18 combines with J gene TRBJ2-3; TRBD2 aligns across 11 bases. Germline CDR1 KGHSH, CDR2 LQKENI. V shed 3 bases and J 0 bases; nucleotides not matched to a gene: 5. The CDR3 covers 17 residues. Here the CDR3 DNA reads TGTGCCAGCTCACCTATACTAGCGGGAGAGAGCACAGATACGCAGTATTTT. Its translation: CASSPILAGESTDTQYF.

This clonotype has at least ten counts. The genes are TRBV5-4 and TRBJ2-1, with 9 bases aligning to TRBD2. With V trimmed by 0 bases and J by 7 bases, 8 bases remained unmatched. The germline CDR1 and CDR2 sequences are SGHNT and YYREEE (reference sequence). The CDR3 extends over 16 amino acids. This chain's CDR3 is CASSLDGLAGVNEQFF. The CDR3 nucleotides read TGTGCCAGCAGCTTGGATGGGTTAGCGGGAGTAAATGAGCAGTTCTTC.

This clonotype was seen repeatedly, ten times or more. An end of the junction does not agree with germline; a read error may underlie this. The chain links TRBV29-1 to TRBJ2-1, with D uncertain. Germline V gene sequence: CDR1 SQVTM, CDR2 ANQGSEA. This CDR3 comprises 12 residues. CDR3 in amino acids: CSFDLDSNEQFF. CDR3 nucleotide sequence: TGCAGCTTTGATCTTGACTCGAATGAGCAGTTCTTC.

This clonotype was counted at least ten times. This sequence joins TRBV10-3 and TRBJ2-7; weak D call: TRBD2 (6 bases). Germline CDR1 is ENHRY and CDR2 is SYGVKD. The V end was cut by 0 bases, the J end by 3 bases, with 9 bases between. CDR3 length: 14 residues. The CDR3 sequence is CAISESSGRYEQYF. CDR3 coding DNA: TGTGCCATCAGTGAGTCTAGCGGACGCTACGAGCAGTACTTC.

Many counts were recorded for this clonotype. The chain has TRBV24-1 and TRBJ1-2; perhaps TRBD1 as D (5 bases). Looked up from germline, CDR1 is KGHDR and CDR2 is SFDVKD. The V and J ends lost 5 bases and 4 bases respectively, with 7 bases between them. The CDR3 totals 12 residues. The CDR3 sequence is CATSVDSYGYTF. The CDR3 DNA reads as TGTGCCACCAGTGTCGACAGCTATGGCTACACCTTC.

This clonotype came up many times. The rearrangement links TRBV6-5 to TRBJ1-1, with 9 positions matching TRBD1. Germline trimming cut 7 bases from V and 5 bases from J; bases unmatched to any gene: 8. Germline V gene data show CDR1 as MNHEY and CDR2 as SVGAGI. The CDR3 runs to 14 residues. CDR3 protein: CASIPGQGRTEAFF. The CDR3 region has the DNA TGTGCCAGCATCCCGGGACAGGGAAGGACTGAAGCTTTCTTT.

As DNA, the CDR3 is TGTGCCAGCAGCTCGCCCCGGGTATCTGGCTACACCTTC. It codes for CASSSPRVSGYTF. This sequence joins TRBV5-4 and TRBJ1-2, with D unclear. CDR1 is SGHNT, CDR2 YYREEE, per germline (reference sequence). V shed 3 bases and J shed 7 bases, with 13 bases lying between them. The CDR3 loop spans 13 amino acids.

The count of this clonotype is one. This rearrangement joins TRBV6-6 to TRBJ2-4, with D maybe TRBD1 (6 bases). The germline V gene encodes CDR1 MNHNY and CDR2 SVGAGI (reference sequence). The CDR3 loop spans 16 amino acids. V was trimmed by 6 bases and J by 1 base, leaving 16 bases between them. The CDR3 loop reads CASRQQGQGAKNIQYF. The DNA for the CDR3 is TGTGCCAGCAGACAGCAAGGCCAGGGGGCCAAAAACATTCAGTACTTC.

This clonotype was detected many times. The CDR3 sequence is CAISEPGGQSSYEQYF. The CDR3 coding sequence is TGTGCCATCAGTGAGCCGGGGGGGCAGAGCTCCTACGAGCAGTACTTC. The genes are TRBV10-3 and TRBJ2-7, with 8 bases lining up with TRBD2. The CDR3 extends over 16 amino acids. V was pared by 2 bases and J by 0 bases, with 6 bases of the junction left unmatched. The germline gives CDR1 ENHRY, CDR2 SYGVKD.

V gene TRBV24-1 combines with J gene TRBJ2-4; perhaps TRBD1 as D (5 bases). This CDR3 has 16 residues. Germline CDR1 and CDR2: KGHDR and SFDVKD. The V end lost 2 bases, the J end lost 0 bases, and 10 bases lay between the germline ends. CDR3 bases: TGTGCCACCAGTGATTCAGGGCAGCTAGCCAAAAACATTCAGTACTTC. Translation: CATSDSGQLAKNIQYF.

The chain links TRBV5-1 to TRBJ2-3; no clear D. Germline V gene data show CDR1 as SGHRS and CDR2 as YFSETQ. This CDR3 spans 11 amino acids. The V end was cut by 6 bases, the J end by 4 bases, with 6 bases between. Written as DNA, the CDR3 is TGCGCCAGCAAAGGGTCAGATACGCAGTATTTT. It translates to CASKGSDTQYF.

This clonotype was observed many times. The chain combines TRBV5-1 with TRBJ1-2; D perhaps matches TRBD1 (6 bases). Germline CDR1 reads SGHRS; CDR2 reads YFSETQ. This CDR3 has 18 amino acids. Between the trimmed V and J ends, which lost 3 bases and 5 bases, there was a span of 26 bases. For the CDR3, the DNA is TGCGCCAGCAGCTCCTCGCGGGACACATCAGCCGATCGGTATGGCTACACCTTC. It translates to CASSSSRDTSADRYGYTF.

The gene calls are TRBV19 and TRBJ2-7; 13 bases are shared with TRBD2. CDR3 size: 18 residues. Germline V lookup: CDR1 LNHDA, CDR2 SQIVND (reference sequence). Trimming took 3 bases from V and 6 from J; bases not matched to a gene: 14. CDR3 sequence: CASSIRGLAGAPSVEQYF. The CDR3 region has the DNA TGTGCCAGTAGTATCCGTGGACTAGCGGGAGCCCCCTCGGTCGAGCAGTACTTC.

This clonotype was picked up many times. The J gene is TRBJ2-1, the V gene TRBV20-1; 8 nucleotides match TRBD2. CDR3 length: 17 amino acids. From germline, CDR1 is DFQATT and CDR2 SNEGSKA (reference sequence). Trimming took 1 base from V and 5 from J; bases not matched to a gene: 13. The CDR3 DNA follows: TGCAGTGCTAGAGGGTTTGATGGAACTAGCGGCCACAATGAGCAGTTCTTC. The encoded protein is CSARGFDGTSGHNEQFF.

This clonotype occurred many times. CDR3 residues: CASSVEEWGPEAFF. The CDR3 DNA follows: TGTGCCAGCAGCGTAGAGGAATGGGGACCTGAAGCTTTCTTT. The chain uses TRBV9 and TRBJ1-1, with D perhaps matching TRBD1 (5 bases). Germline-derived CDR1 and CDR2 are SGDLS and YYNGEE. Trimming took off 0 bases at V and 6 bases at J, with 12 bases between the two ends. This CDR3 is 14 amino acids long.

This clonotype was observed many times. The J gene is TRBJ2-1, the V gene TRBV12-3 or TRBV12-4, with TRBD2 as a possible D gene (8 bases). The CDR3 runs 19 residues. Deletions cut 6 bases from V and 6 bases from J, with 30 bases between. CDR3 protein: CASSRRQGPGGPVGNEQFF. CDR3 sequence (DNA): TGTGCCAGCAGCAGACGACAGGGTCCGGGAGGGCCGGTTGGCAATGAGCAGTTCTTC.

There are many counts of this clonotype. This sequence joins TRBV7-7 and TRBJ2-1, with 10 bases fitting TRBD2. The CDR3 runs to 13 residues. The germline CDR1 and CDR2 sequences are SSHAT and FNYEAQ (reference sequence). V shed 2 bases and J 15 bases; nucleotides not matched to a gene: 7. The CDR3 here is CASSLLAGDRVFF. CDR3 sequence (DNA): TGTGCCAGCAGCTTACTAGCGGGAGATCGGGTGTTCTTC.

This clonotype was recorded many times. CDR3 residues: CASSLNSGYGNEQFF. In DNA, the CDR3 is TGTGCCAGCAGCCTTAATAGCGGGTACGGGAATGAGCAGTTCTTC. This sequence joins TRBV3-1 and TRBJ2-1; 7 bases match TRBD2. Germline assignment: CDR1 LGHDT and CDR2 YNNKEL (reference sequence). The junction had 10 bases not matched to a gene; V was cut back by 4 bases and J by 7 bases. CDR3 size: 15 residues.